A single sample is the source of the 21 T cell receptor beta chains below, sequenced in a study of vaccination and CD4 T cells after COVID-19. Treatment specified: approximately nine-day PBMC culture with coronavirus spike peptide pools or control peptides (ViraFEST assay). Their antigen targets remain unknown. The Oncomine TCR Beta short-read assay sequenced DNA from cultured CD4+ T cells. TCRdb re-analysed the PCR reads in MiXCR, keeping a single row per CDR3 protein. This table has approximately 13,000 distinct CDR3 sequences, around 52% appearing once. The specimen was CD4+ T cells from blood, cultured in vitro. Receptor source: a human donor who had recovered from COVID-19.

V usage is TRBV6-2 or TRBV6-3 and J usage is TRBJ2-2; D is unclear. Looked up from germline, CDR1 is MNHEY and CDR2 is SVGEGT. V was shortened by 5 bases and J by 3 bases, with 7 bases between the two germline ends. CDR3 length: 13 amino acids. In DNA, the CDR3 is TGTGCCAGCAGTAATAGAGACACCGGGGAGCTGTTTTTT. Protein sequence: CASSNRDTGELFF.

The chain employs TRBV10-3 and TRBJ2-2, with TRBD2 matching over 10 bases. This CDR3 comprises 15 residues. CDR1 and CDR2 (germline): ENHRY, SYGVKD. V shed 8 bases, J shed 2 bases, and the junction held 5 bases outside the gene matches. The chain's CDR3 is CAIGRLAGNTGELFF. The CDR3 DNA follows: TGTGCCATCGGCAGACTAGCGGGCAACACCGGGGAGCTGTTTTTT.

There are a few counts of this clonotype. The rearrangement uses TRBV20-1 and TRBJ1-1; no clear D. V gave up 0 bases and J gave up 0 bases, with 11 bases separating them. CDR1 is DFQATT and CDR2 is SNEGSKA in the germline V gene (reference sequence). The CDR3 is 15 amino acids. The CDR3 DNA reads TGCAGTGCTAGAGATGGGTTATTGGTGAACACTGAAGCTTTCTTT. Encoded protein: CSARDGLLVNTEAFF.

The table lists this clonotype with a few counts. V usage is TRBV6-5 and J usage is TRBJ2-7; 11 bases are shared with TRBD2. The CDR3 is 18 residues long. V lost 2 bases, J lost 5 bases, and 14 bases stayed unmatched. CDR1 MNHEY and CDR2 SVGAGI come from the germline V gene. For the CDR3, the DNA is TGTGCCAGCAGTTACGGGCTAGCGGGAGGTAGTCGGAGGAACGAGCAGTACTTC. Translation gives CASSYGLAGGSRRNEQYF.

This chain uses TRBV7-2 with TRBJ1-5; maybe TRBD1 (5 bases). Per the germline V gene, CDR1 is SGHTA and CDR2 is FQGNSA. The CDR3 spans 16 residues. Trimming removed 0 bases from V and 7 bases from J, with 16 bases in between. The CDR3 DNA sequence: TGTGCCAGCAGCTTAGCAATAGGGACGACAGTCCAGCCCCAGCATTTT. Translating gives CASSLAIGTTVQPQHF.

The CDR3, as DNA: TGTGCCAGCAGCTATCCGGGTTTCCCCGGGGAGCTGTTTTTT. Its translation: CASSYPGFPGELFF. The chain joins TRBV7-2 to TRBJ2-2; D not certain. The CDR3 is 14 residues long. The V end lost 4 bases, the J end lost 6 bases, and 12 bases lay between the germline ends. CDR1 and CDR2 (germline): SGHTA, FQGNSA.

The chain links TRBV7-3 to TRBJ2-3; perhaps TRBD2 as D (6 bases). V shed 2 bases and J shed 2 bases, with 11 bases lying between them. The CDR3 covers 15 residues. The germline V gene has CDR1 SGHTA and CDR2 FQGTGA. The CDR3 reads CASSLLSGLTDTQYF. Here the CDR3 DNA reads TGTGCCAGCAGCTTATTATCGGGACTCACAGATACGCAGTATTTT.

In its sample, this clonotype was seen a few times. This chain uses TRBV7-8 with TRBJ1-5; D not resolved. The CDR3 is 17 amino acids. V dropped 5 bases and J dropped 0 bases, with 17 bases sitting between them. Germline CDR1 and CDR2: SGHVS and FQNEAQ. The CDR3 here is CASSPKKTRYSNQPQHF. The DNA for the CDR3 is TGTGCCAGCAGCCCAAAAAAGACACGCTATAGCAATCAGCCCCAGCATTTT.

The gene calls are TRBV15 and TRBJ2-1; tentatively, D is TRBD1 or TRBD2 (5 bases each). The germline V and J ends were trimmed by 1 base and 8 bases, with 24 bases remaining between them. This CDR3 region has 18 residues. Germline CDR1 LNHNV, CDR2 YYDKDF (reference sequence). The CDR3 DNA reads TGTGCCACCAGCAGAGCACCACCGGGACCTCCTAACCGGGATGAGCAGTTCTTC. Its protein product is CATSRAPPGPPNRDEQFF.

The J gene is TRBJ1-1, the V gene TRBV5-5; D is perhaps TRBD1 (5 bases). There are 13 residues in the CDR3. The V gene lost 4 bases and the J gene lost 6 bases, with 13 bases spanning the gap. Germline-derived CDR1 and CDR2 are SGHKS and YYEKEE (reference sequence). CDR3: CASSVRVVAEAFF. Written as DNA, the CDR3 is TGTGCCAGCAGCGTCAGGGTGGTAGCTGAAGCTTTCTTT.

The genes are TRBV24-1 and TRBJ2-3, with D perhaps being TRBD1 or TRBD2 (6 bases each). This CDR3 has 14 amino acids. Deletions cut 7 bases from V and 1 base from J, with 11 bases between. Germline V gives CDR1 KGHDR, CDR2 SFDVKD. The DNA of the CDR3 is TGTGCCACCAGAGGGGGGTACGGCACAGATACGCAGTATTTT. It is translated as CATRGGYGTDTQYF.

The CDR3 DNA follows: TGTGCCAGCAGTTACACCTATGGACAGGGGAAGTGGGGCGGGGAGCTGTTTTTT. Its protein is CASSYTYGQGKWGGELFF. The chain has TRBV6-5 and TRBJ2-2, with 9 bases lining up with TRBD1. Germline CDR1 and CDR2: MNHEY and SVGAGI. CDR3 length: 18 amino acids. The J segment lost 7 bases and the V segment lost 2 bases, leaving 14 bases of the junction unmatched.

There are a few counts of this clonotype. The chain recombines TRBV2 with TRBJ2-5, with D perhaps TRBD1 (6 bases). CDR1 is SNHLY, CDR2 FYNNEI, per germline. V lost 6 bases and J 2 bases, leaving 10 bases between the germline ends. The CDR3 runs 13 residues. For the CDR3, the DNA is TGTGCCAGCAGAACAGGGAAACAAGAGACCCAGTACTTC. It specifies CASRTGKQETQYF.

This chain joins TRBV20-1 and TRBJ2-1; D remains unclear. The length of the CDR3 is 15 residues. The germline V gene encodes CDR1 DFQATT and CDR2 SNEGSKA (reference sequence). V was clipped by 0 bases and J by 4 bases, with 13 bases between them. The CDR3 DNA is TGCAGTGCTAGAGATGGGCTTCGCTCATACAATGAGCAGTTCTTC. Protein product: CSARDGLRSYNEQFF.

The chain carries TRBV20-1 and TRBJ2-2; unclear D gene. Germline V gene sequence: CDR1 DFQATT, CDR2 SNEGSKA (reference sequence). This CDR3 region has 14 residues. Trimming removed 2 bases from V and 0 bases from J, with 7 bases in between. CDR3: CSARKETNTGELFF. The CDR3, as DNA: TGCAGTGCTAGAAAGGAGACGAACACCGGGGAGCTGTTTTTT.

This clonotype came up a few times. V gene TRBV7-9 combines with J gene TRBJ2-7, with D possibly being TRBD2 (6 bases). The CDR3 length is 14 residues. Trimming took off 4 bases at V and 3 bases at J, with 13 bases between the two ends. The germline gives CDR1 SEHNR, CDR2 FQNEAQ (reference sequence). In DNA form, the CDR3 reads TGTGCCAGCAGCTCCGGCGGGGCAGACTACGAGCAGTACTTC. Translated, it gives CASSSGGADYEQYF.

The V and J genes are TRBV18 and TRBJ2-7, with 7 bases aligning to TRBD1. This CDR3 spans 12 amino acids. V was clipped by 5 bases and J by 9 bases; unmatched bases: 7. The V gene's germline CDR1 is KGHSH and CDR2 LQKENI. The CDR3, as DNA: TGTGCCAGCTCAGGGACAGTGGTGCGGCAGTACTTC. Translation: CASSGTVVRQYF.

J is TRBJ1-2 and V is TRBV25-1, with D tentatively TRBD1 (5 bases). V was cut by 2 bases and J by 2 bases, with 6 bases left in between. There are 13 residues in the CDR3. Germline V gene lookup returns CDR1 MGHDK and CDR2 SYGVNS. The CDR3 region is CASSEQGNYGYTF. In nucleotides, the CDR3 is TGTGCCAGCAGTGAACAGGGCAACTATGGCTACACCTTC.

The gene calls are TRBV7-2 and TRBJ2-7; D not resolved. The germline gives CDR1 SGHTA, CDR2 FQGNSA. V was clipped by 5 bases and J by 2 bases, with 19 bases between them. The CDR3 has 16 residues. This CDR3 is CASSTGSTDRTYEQYF. The CDR3 DNA follows: TGTGCCAGCAGCACCGGGTCAACTGATAGGACCTACGAGCAGTACTTC.

The rearrangement links TRBV6-1 to TRBJ1-1, with D possibly matching TRBD1 (5 bases). V gave up 4 bases and J gave up 2 bases, with 17 bases separating them. CDR1 is MNHNS, CDR2 SASEGT, per germline. The length of the CDR3 is 16 residues. The CDR3 DNA follows: TGTGCCAGCAGTGGCAGGGATGGGGCACTAAACACTGAAGCTTTCTTT. Residues: CASSGRDGALNTEAFF.

V and J are TRBV5-1 and TRBJ1-2; TRBD1 matches 7 bases. After removal of 0 bases from V and 3 bases from J, the junction contained 5 bases not matched to a gene. Per germline, CDR1 SGHRS and CDR2 YFSETQ. This CDR3 has 15 residues. The CDR3 bases are TGCGCCAGCAGCTTGGTCCCAGGGGGGGACTATGGCTACACCTTC. Translation gives CASSLVPGGDYGYTF.